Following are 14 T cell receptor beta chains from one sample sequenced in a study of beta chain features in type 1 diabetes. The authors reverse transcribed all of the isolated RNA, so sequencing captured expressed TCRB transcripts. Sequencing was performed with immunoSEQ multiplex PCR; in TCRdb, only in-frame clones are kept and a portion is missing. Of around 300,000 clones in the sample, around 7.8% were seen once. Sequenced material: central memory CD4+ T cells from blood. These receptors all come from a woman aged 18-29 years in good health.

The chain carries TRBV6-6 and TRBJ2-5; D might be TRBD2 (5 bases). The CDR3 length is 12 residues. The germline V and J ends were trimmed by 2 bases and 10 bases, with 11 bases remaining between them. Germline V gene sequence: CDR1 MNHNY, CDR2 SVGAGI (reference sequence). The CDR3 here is CASSYINRGQYF. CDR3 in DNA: TGTGCCAGCAGTTACATAAACCGGGGCCAGTACTTC.

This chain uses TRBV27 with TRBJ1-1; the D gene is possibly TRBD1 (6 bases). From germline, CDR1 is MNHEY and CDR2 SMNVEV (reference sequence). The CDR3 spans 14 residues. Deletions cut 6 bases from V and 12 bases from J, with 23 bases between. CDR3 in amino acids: CASSLINPTGRTFF. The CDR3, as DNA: TGTGCCAGCAGCCTCATAAACCCGACAGGAAGGACTTTCTTT.

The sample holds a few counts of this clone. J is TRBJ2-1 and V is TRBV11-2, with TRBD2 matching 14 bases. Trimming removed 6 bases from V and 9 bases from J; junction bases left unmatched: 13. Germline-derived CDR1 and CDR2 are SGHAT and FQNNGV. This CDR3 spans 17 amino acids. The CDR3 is CASSSQRGLAGAGEQFF. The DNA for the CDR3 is TGTGCCAGCAGTTCTCAAAGGGGACTAGCGGGAGCGGGTGAGCAGTTCTTC. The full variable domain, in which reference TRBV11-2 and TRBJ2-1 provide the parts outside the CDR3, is EAGVAQSPRYKIIEKRQSVAFWCNPISGHATLYWYQQILGQGPKLLIQFQNNGVVDDSQLPKDRFSAERLKGVDSTLKIQPAKLEDSAVYLCASSSQRGLAGAGEQFFGPGTRLTVL.

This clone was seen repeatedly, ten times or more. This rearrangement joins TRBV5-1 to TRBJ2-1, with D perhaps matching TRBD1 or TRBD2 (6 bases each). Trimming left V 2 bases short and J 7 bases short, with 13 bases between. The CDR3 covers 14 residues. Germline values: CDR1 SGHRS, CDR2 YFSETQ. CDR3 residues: CASSFPGAGNEQFF. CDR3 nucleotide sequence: TGCGCCAGCAGCTTCCCGGGGGCTGGAAATGAGCAGTTCTTC. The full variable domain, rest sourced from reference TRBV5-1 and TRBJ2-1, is KAGVTQTPRYLIKTRGQQVTLSCSPISGHRSVSWYQQTPGQGLQFLFEYFSETQRNKGNFPGRFSGRQFSNSRSEMNVSTLELGDSALYLCASSFPGAGNEQFFGPGTRLTVL.

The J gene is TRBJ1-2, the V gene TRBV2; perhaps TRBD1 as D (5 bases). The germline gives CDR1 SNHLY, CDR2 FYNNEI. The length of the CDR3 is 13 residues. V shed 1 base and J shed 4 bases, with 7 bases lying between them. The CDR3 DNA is TGTGCCAGCAGTGAAGGACAGATCTATGGCTACACCTTC. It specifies CASSEGQIYGYTF. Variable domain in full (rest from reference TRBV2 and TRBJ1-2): EPEVTQTPSHQVTQMGQEVILRCVPISNHLYFYWYRQILGQKVEFLVSFYNNEISEKSEIFDDQFSVERPDGSNFTLKIRSTKLEDSAMYFCASSEGQIYGYTFGSGTRLTVV.

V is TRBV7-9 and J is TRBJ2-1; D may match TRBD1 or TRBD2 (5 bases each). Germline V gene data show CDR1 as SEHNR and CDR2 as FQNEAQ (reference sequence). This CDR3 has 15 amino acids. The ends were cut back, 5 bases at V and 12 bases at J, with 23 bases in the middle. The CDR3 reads CASSQGATNERGQFF. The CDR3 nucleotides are TGTGCCAGCAGCCAAGGGGCTACTAATGAGAGGGGGCAGTTCTTC.

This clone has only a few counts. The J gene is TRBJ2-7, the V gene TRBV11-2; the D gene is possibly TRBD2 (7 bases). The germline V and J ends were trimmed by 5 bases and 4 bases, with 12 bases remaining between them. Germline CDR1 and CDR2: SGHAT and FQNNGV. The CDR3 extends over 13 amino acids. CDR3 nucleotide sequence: TGTGCCAGCAGCCCACGGGGGGCATACGAGCAGTACTTC. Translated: CASSPRGAYEQYF.

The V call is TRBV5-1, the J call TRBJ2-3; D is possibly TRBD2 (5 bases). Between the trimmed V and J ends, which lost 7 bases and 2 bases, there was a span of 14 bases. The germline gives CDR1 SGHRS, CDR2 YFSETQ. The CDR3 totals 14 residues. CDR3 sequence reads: CASQKGAATDTQYF. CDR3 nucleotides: TGCGCCAGCCAAAAAGGAGCGGCCACAGATACGCAGTATTTT.

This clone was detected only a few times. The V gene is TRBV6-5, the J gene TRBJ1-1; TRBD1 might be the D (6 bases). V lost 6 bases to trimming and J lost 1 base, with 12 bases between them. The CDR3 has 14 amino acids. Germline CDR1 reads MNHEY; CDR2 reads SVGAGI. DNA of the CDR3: TGTGCCAGCAGAACGGGGACACGGAACACTGAAGCTTTCTTT. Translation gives CASRTGTRNTEAFF.

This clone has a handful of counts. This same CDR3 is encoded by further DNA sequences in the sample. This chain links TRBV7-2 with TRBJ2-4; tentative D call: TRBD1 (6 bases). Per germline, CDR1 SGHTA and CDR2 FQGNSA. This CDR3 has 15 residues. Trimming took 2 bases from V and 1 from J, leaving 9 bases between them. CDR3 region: CASSLNRVAKNIQYF. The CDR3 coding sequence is TGTGCCAGCAGCTTAAACAGGGTGGCCAAAAACATTCAGTACTTC.

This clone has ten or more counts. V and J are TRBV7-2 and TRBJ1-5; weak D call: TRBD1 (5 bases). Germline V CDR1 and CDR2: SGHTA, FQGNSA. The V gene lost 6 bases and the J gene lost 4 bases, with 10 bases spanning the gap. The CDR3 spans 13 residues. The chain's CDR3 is CASSPTGNQPQHF. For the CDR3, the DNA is TGTGCCAGCAGTCCAACAGGAAATCAGCCCCAGCATTTT.

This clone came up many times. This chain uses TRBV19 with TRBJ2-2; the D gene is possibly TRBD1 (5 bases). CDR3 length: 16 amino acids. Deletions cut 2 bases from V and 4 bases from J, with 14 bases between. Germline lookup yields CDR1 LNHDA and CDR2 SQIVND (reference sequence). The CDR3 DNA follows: TGTGCCAGTAGTATATCAGGGCCCCAAGTCACCGGGGAGCTGTTTTTT. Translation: CASSISGPQVTGELFF.

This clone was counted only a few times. The CDR3 nucleotides are TGTGCCAGCTCACGGGCGCAGGGCGGCAATCAGCCCCAGCATTTT. Its translation: CASSRAQGGNQPQHF. The chain links TRBV18 to TRBJ1-5; a weak D match, TRBD1 (5 bases). Deletions cut 4 bases from V and 2 bases from J, with 12 bases between. The V gene's germline CDR1 is KGHSH and CDR2 LQKENI. The CDR3 is 15 amino acids.

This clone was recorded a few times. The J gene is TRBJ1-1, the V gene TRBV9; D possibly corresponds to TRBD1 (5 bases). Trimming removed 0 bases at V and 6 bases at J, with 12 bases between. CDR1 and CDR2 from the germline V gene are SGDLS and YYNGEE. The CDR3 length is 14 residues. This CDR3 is CASSVALGDAEAFF. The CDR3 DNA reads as TGTGCCAGCAGCGTAGCCCTTGGGGACGCTGAAGCTTTCTTT.